Sequencing of this T cell receptor (beta chain) was carried out in a study of cytomegalovirus exposure and HLA in healthy donors. Study outcomes and limitations: TCR beta V segments were, for the most part, productive about 87% or about 30% of the time in an earlier analysis. Compared with the roughly 700-donor mean, an Asian-associated ancestry cluster reportedly had fewer N-insertions, according to a later analysis. Upon later analysis, HLA-associated TCR beta chains proved more clonally expanded than other, equally common chains. In a later analysis, parvovirus B19, influenza, CMV and Epstein-Barr virus appeared linked to several top co-occurrence clusters.

On this clone itself: The antigen is undetermined.

The study ran its PCR with 60 Vbeta and 13 Jbeta primers. Method: immunoSEQ multiplex PCR; TCRdb's copy keeps in-frame clones and lacks some. This sample has about 130,000 clones, with approximately 80% found just once. V lost 8 bases and J 5 bases, leaving 11 bases between the germline ends. CDR1 and CDR2 from the germline V gene are MRHNA and SNTAGT. The CDR3 contains 12 residues. The chain uses TRBV6-4 and TRBJ2-3, with D uncertain. Sequenced material: PBMCs. This sequence originates from a woman in her 40s in good health and CMV-seronegative. This CDR3 is CASATVGDTQYF. The CDR3, as DNA: TGTGCCAGCGCAACAGTTGGAGATACGCAGTATTTT.